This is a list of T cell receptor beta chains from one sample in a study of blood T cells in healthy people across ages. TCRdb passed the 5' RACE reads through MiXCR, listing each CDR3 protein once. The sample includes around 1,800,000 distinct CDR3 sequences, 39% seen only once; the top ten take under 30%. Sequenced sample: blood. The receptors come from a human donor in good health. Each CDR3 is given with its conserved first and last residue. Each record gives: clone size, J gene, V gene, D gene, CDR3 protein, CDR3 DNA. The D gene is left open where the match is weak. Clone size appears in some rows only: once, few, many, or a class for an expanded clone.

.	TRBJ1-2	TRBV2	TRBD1	CASRATGDRYGYTF	TGTGCCAGCAGAGCGACAGGGGATCGGTATGGCTACACCTTC
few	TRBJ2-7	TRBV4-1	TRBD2	CASSRGLAETYEQYF	TGCGCCAGCAGCCGCGGCCTAGCGGAAACCTACGAGCAGTACTTC
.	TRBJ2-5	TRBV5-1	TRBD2	CASSSLTSGGLEGQYF	TGCGCCAGCAGTTCCCTGACTAGCGGGGGCCTCGAGGGCCAGTACTTC
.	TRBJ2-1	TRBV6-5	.	CASSYEGHRDEQFF	TGTGCCAGCAGTTACGAAGGACACAGAGACGAGCAGTTCTTC
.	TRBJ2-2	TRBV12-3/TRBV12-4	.	CASSLQRGELFF	TGTGCCAGCAGTTTACAACGCGGGGAGCTGTTTTTT
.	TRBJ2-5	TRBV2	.	CASQAPPETQYF	TGTGCCAGCCAAGCCCCCCCAGAGACCCAGTACTTC
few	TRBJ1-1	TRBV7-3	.	CASSSGQTKAFF	TGTGCCAGCAGCTCCGGACAGACCAAAGCTTTCTTT
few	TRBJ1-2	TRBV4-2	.	CASSQLGSGYTF	TGTGCCAGCAGCCAATTAGGCTCTGGCTACACCTTC
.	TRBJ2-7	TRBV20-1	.	CSAPRGRGAYEQYF	TGCAGTGCCCCGAGGGGGCGGGGGGCTTACGAGCAGTACTTC
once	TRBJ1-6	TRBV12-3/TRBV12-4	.	CASSQVGGLGTPLHF	TGTGCCAGCAGCCAGGTGGGGGGTCTCGGTACACCCCTCCACTTT
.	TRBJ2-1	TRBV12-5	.	CASGSPAGDEQFF	TGTGCTAGTGGTTCCCCTGCCGGGGATGAGCAGTTCTTC
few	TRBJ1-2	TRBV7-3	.	CASVYRSYGYTF	TGTGCCAGCGTGTATAGGAGCTATGGCTACACCTTC
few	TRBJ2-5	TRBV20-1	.	CSAMRTPQETQYF	TGCAGTGCGATGCGGACTCCCCAAGAGACCCAGTACTTC
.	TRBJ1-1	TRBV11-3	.	CASSLWEKVPEAFF	TGTGCCAGCAGCTTATGGGAGAAGGTACCTGAAGCTTTCTTT
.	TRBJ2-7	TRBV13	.	CASSSKSYEQYF	TGTGCCAGCAGCTCGAAGTCTTACGAGCAGTACTTC
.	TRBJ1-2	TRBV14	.	CASSQGRRRLRYGYTF	TGTGCCAGCAGCCAAGGGAGGAGGCGCCTCCGGTATGGCTACACCTTC
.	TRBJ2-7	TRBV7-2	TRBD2	CASRLAGGQTYEQYF	TGTGCCAGCAGGCTAGCGGGGGGGCAGACCTACGAGCAGTACTTC
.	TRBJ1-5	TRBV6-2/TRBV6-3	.	CASSPRHQPQHF	TGTGCCAGCAGTCCCAGACATCAGCCCCAGCATTTT
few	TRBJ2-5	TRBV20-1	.	CSALGAMGQETQYF	TGCAGTGCCCTTGGGGCTATGGGGCAAGAGACCCAGTACTTC
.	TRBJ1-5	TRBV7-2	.	CASSLVSGVDQPQHF	TGTGCCAGCAGCTTAGTATCAGGGGTGGATCAGCCCCAGCATTTT
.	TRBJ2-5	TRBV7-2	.	CASSSEWGETQYF	TGTGCCAGCAGCAGTGAATGGGGGGAGACCCAGTACTTC
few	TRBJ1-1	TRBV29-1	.	CSVEPQMNTEAFF	TGCAGCGTTGAACCCCAGATGAACACTGAAGCTTTCTTT
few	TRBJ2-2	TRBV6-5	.	CASSYSGGTGELFF	TGTGCCAGCAGTTACTCCGGAGGGACCGGGGAGCTGTTTTTT